This paragraph reports one T cell receptor beta chain. Its target is unknown. This specimen comes from a study of OX40 agonist ivuxolimab in advanced cancers. Whole-study context: The patients received agonistic anti-OX40 (CD134) antibody ivuxolimab. Prior checkpoint blockade (anti-PD-1, anti-PD-L1 or anti-CTLA-4) was permitted; about 40% had it. Study-level points and caveats: Expanded clones tended on average to be more numerous among CD8+ T cells than CD4+.

The data were produced by immunoSEQ multiplex PCR, yet TCRdb's version contains in-frame clones alone and is incomplete. Of roughly 64,000 clones in the sample, around 83% were seen once. Germline V gene sequence: CDR1 SEHNR, CDR2 FQNEAQ (reference sequence). The CDR3 spans 17 residues. Trimming cost V 1 base and J 2 bases; bases outside gene matches: 5. Sequenced here: CD4+ or CD8+ T cells sorted from blood, sampled in a trial of the OX40 agonist ivuxolimab. The chain employs TRBV7-9 and TRBJ2-3; 11 nucleotides agree with TRBD2. This clonotype originated in an adult with an advanced solid tumor such as melanoma, head and neck, liver or kidney cancer. DNA of the CDR3: TGTGCCAGCAGCTTAGGTGTAGCGGGAGGGCCCACAGATACGCAGTATTTT. Its translation is CASSLGVAGGPTDTQYF.